This T cell receptor beta chain was observed in a study of blood T cell repertoires in COVID-19. Across the study: Material from acute and convalescent COVID-19 was sourced from the United States, Italy and Spain. Nucleic acid was either cDNA or gDNA, and it came from T cells, B-cell-depleted T cells, or PBMCs.

This clone was detected only once. This CDR3 region has 15 residues. Germline V gives CDR1 KGHSH, CDR2 LQKENI. V gave up 4 bases and J gave up 0 bases, with 12 bases separating them. Original methodology: Scientists estimated how many nucleated cells there were by amplifying reference gene primers. Assay used: immunoSEQ multiplex PCR; TCRdb lists only in-frame clones, some missing. V and J calls and clone size are as listed in that table; D and trimming were resolved from the DNA. The sample has about 90,000 clones, roughly 80% seen once. Sequencing was done on a sample of peripheral blood. The TCR comes from a woman between 65 and 79 years old with active or convalescent COVID-19. This chain uses TRBV18 with TRBJ2-5; D gene unclear. In DNA form, the CDR3 reads TGTGCCAGCTCACTTGTCTCCCAGTACCAAGAGACCCAGTACTTC. Protein product: CASSLVSQYQETQYF.